Presented here are 27 T cell receptor beta chains from one specimen sequenced in a study of post-analysis software for immune sequencing data. Their recognized antigens are unknown. Study-level results: In patients, a few TRBV segments were more frequent than in controls, with TRBV5-6, TRBV5-1 and TRBV20-1 among them.

Unique molecular identifiers were present in the TCR beta cDNA libraries. TCRdb used MiXCR to reprocess the PCR reads, holding one entry per CDR3 protein. The data hold 350,000 to 500,000 distinct CDR3 sequences, with approximately 38% observed a single time. The sequenced material came from blood. These receptors came from a girl aged 2-10 years with multiple sclerosis.

The chain couples TRBV27 to TRBJ1-1, with D possibly matching TRBD1 (5 bases). V was cut by 4 bases and J by 1 base, with 16 bases left in between. Germline CDR1 MNHEY, CDR2 SMNVEV (reference sequence). The CDR3 is 16 amino acids. Here the CDR3 DNA reads TGTGCCAGCAGTTCGAGACCCGGGACGACGAACACTGAAGCTTTCTTT. Its protein is CASSSRPGTTNTEAFF.

The chain is built from TRBV30 and TRBJ1-1; D not resolved. The V end was cut by 3 bases, the J end by 1 base, with 6 bases between. This CDR3 has 12 amino acids. Per germline, CDR1 GTSNPN and CDR2 SVGIG (reference sequence). CDR3 in amino acids: CAWRGTNTEAFF. CDR3 nucleotides: TGTGCCTGGAGAGGAACGAACACTGAAGCTTTCTTT.

The chain couples TRBV10-3 to TRBJ1-5; D not certain. Germline V gene lookup returns CDR1 ENHRY and CDR2 SYGVKD. This CDR3 is 12 amino acids long. The V end lost 8 bases, the J end lost 3 bases, and 8 bases lay between the germline ends. This CDR3 is CAIGKNNQPQHF. The CDR3, as DNA: TGTGCCATCGGAAAGAACAATCAGCCCCAGCATTTT.

V and J are TRBV28 and TRBJ2-7; D may be TRBD1 or TRBD2 (5 bases each). The DNA matches TRBJ2-5 better at its end, which makes the J call doubtful. Germline V gives CDR1 MDHEN, CDR2 SYDVKM. The length of the CDR3 is 13 residues. CDR3 sequence reads: CATSPRGRETQYF. The DNA for the CDR3 is TGTGCCACCTCTCCCCGGGGCAGGGAGACCCAGTACTTC.

This chain uses TRBV28 with TRBJ2-7, with TRBD1 matching 9 bases. Germline V gene data show CDR1 as MDHEN and CDR2 as SYDVKM. V lost 8 bases, J lost 0 bases, and 2 bases stayed unmatched. The CDR3 is 13 amino acids. The CDR3 reads CASRDRDSYEQYF. CDR3 DNA sequence: TGTGCCAGCCGGGACAGGGACTCCTACGAGCAGTACTTC.

CDR3 nucleotide sequence: TGTGCCAGCAGCCGATCACTTATATCTTTCCGGGCCAAAAACATTCAGTACTTC. Residues: CASSRSLISFRAKNIQYF. V is TRBV27 and J is TRBJ2-4, with no clear D. CDR3 length: 18 residues. Trimming took 6 bases from V and 1 from J, leaving 22 bases between them. CDR1 and CDR2 from the germline V gene are MNHEY and SMNVEV (reference sequence).

V and J are TRBV4-1 and TRBJ1-2; TRBD1 matches 8 bases. With V trimmed by 1 base and J by 0 bases, 4 bases remained unmatched. The V gene's germline CDR1 is MGHRA and CDR2 YSYEKL. CDR3 length equals 16 residues. For the CDR3, the DNA is TGCGCCAGCAGCCAAGGACAGGGGTCTGCTAACTATGGCTACACCTTC. It is translated as CASSQGQGSANYGYTF.

The genes are TRBV29-1 and TRBJ2-5; D call uncertain. Trimming cost V 4 bases and J 4 bases, with 19 bases left between them. Germline V gene lookup returns CDR1 SQVTM and CDR2 ANQGSEA. The CDR3 has 15 residues. The chain's CDR3 is CSVAEEYMPRETQYF. CDR3 sequence (DNA): TGCAGCGTTGCTGAGGAATATATGCCCCGAGAGACCCAGTACTTC. The whole variable domain, filled in from reference TRBV29-1 and TRBJ2-5, reads SAVISQKPSRDICQRGTSLTIQCQVDSQVTMMFWYRQQPGQSLTLIATANQGSEATYESGFVIDKFPISRPNLTFSTLTVSNMSPEDSSIYLCSVAEEYMPRETQYFGPGTRLLVL.

The chain uses TRBV12-3 or TRBV12-4 and TRBJ2-3; D is uncertain. This CDR3 is 15 amino acids long. V lost 3 bases to trimming and J lost 1 base, with 11 bases between them. The CDR3 loop is CASSFYLTGTDTQYF. The CDR3 coding sequence is TGTGCCAGCAGTTTTTACCTTACAGGCACAGATACGCAGTATTTT.

This clonotype was picked up a small number of times. The gene calls are TRBV3-1 and TRBJ1-2; 7 nucleotides align to TRBD1. With V trimmed by 5 bases and J by 4 bases, 10 bases remained unmatched. The CDR3 length is 15 residues. Germline-derived CDR1 and CDR2 are LGHDT and YNNKEL (reference sequence). The CDR3 reads CASSRRTGDLYGYTF. Here the CDR3 DNA reads TGTGCCAGCAGCAGAAGGACAGGAGACCTCTATGGCTACACCTTC. Using reference TRBV3-1 and TRBJ1-2 for the parts outside the CDR3, the full variable domain is DTAVSQTPKYLVTQMGNDKSIKCEQNLGHDTMYWYKQDSKKFLKIMFSYNNKELIINETVPNRFSPKSPDKAHLNLHINSLELGDSAVYFCASSRRTGDLYGYTFGSGTRLTVV.

The rearrangement links TRBV11-2 to TRBJ2-7; 10 nucleotides line up with TRBD1. The CDR3 totals 14 residues. Germline values: CDR1 SGHAT, CDR2 FQNNGV. V lost 3 bases to trimming and J lost 5 bases; unmatched junction nucleotides: 4. CDR3 protein: CASSFRDRGNEQYF. The CDR3 DNA is TGTGCCAGCAGCTTCCGGGACAGGGGTAACGAGCAGTACTTC.

In this sample, this clonotype turned up a few times. The CDR3, as DNA: TGTGCCAGCAGCGTAGAGTCCGGGTCCACATCCTACGAGCAGTACTTC. Its translation is CASSVESGSTSYEQYF. This sequence joins TRBV9 and TRBJ2-7; no clear D gene. V lost 0 bases, J lost 1 base, and 14 bases lay in between. The germline CDR1 and CDR2 sequences are SGDLS and YYNGEE. The CDR3 runs 16 residues.

Only a few counts were recorded for this clonotype. This chain joins TRBV7-2 and TRBJ2-4, with D tentatively TRBD1 or TRBD2 (6 bases each). The J call is doubtful: the DNA matches TRBJ2-7 better. The CDR3 is made up of 15 amino acids. Per the germline V gene, CDR1 is SGHTA and CDR2 is FQGNSA. The CDR3 is CASSLVGAGQYEQYF. The CDR3 DNA reads TGTGCCAGCAGCTTAGTTGGGGCGGGACAATACGAGCAGTACTTC.

This sequence joins TRBV6-1 and TRBJ1-2; D gene ambiguous. Trimming cost V 6 bases and J 8 bases, with 16 bases left between them. The CDR3 totals 13 residues. Germline loops: CDR1 MNHNS, CDR2 SASEGT. The CDR3 coding sequence is TGTGCCAGCAGCCTGACGGCGTACACGGGCTACACCTTC. It codes for CASSLTAYTGYTF.

The V gene is TRBV12-3 or TRBV12-4, the J gene TRBJ2-3, with D possibly called TRBD1 or TRBD2 (6 bases each). Trimming took 1 base from V and 10 from J, leaving 21 bases between them. The CDR3 loop spans 16 amino acids. CDR3 nucleotides: TGTGCCAGCAGTTTAGGCATACGGGGGCCCGTGGTGGCGCAGTATTTT. This codes for CASSLGIRGPVVAQYF.

The chain links TRBV12-3 or TRBV12-4 to TRBJ2-1, with TRBD2 matching 12 bases. Trimming cost V 0 bases and J 6 bases; bases outside gene matches: 9. This CDR3 has 18 residues. In DNA, the CDR3 is TGTGCCAGCAGTTTAGCTCTAGCGGGAGGGCCGGGTCTCAATGAGCAGTTCTTC. It codes for CASSLALAGGPGLNEQFF.

This chain joins TRBV5-1 and TRBJ2-7, with 9 bases lining up with TRBD1. This CDR3 is built from 12 residues. The J segment lost 5 bases and the V segment lost 5 bases, leaving 2 bases of the junction unmatched. Germline CDR1 reads SGHRS; CDR2 reads YFSETQ. The CDR3 region is CASSTGGDEQYF. CDR3 in DNA: TGCGCCAGCAGTACAGGGGGCGACGAGCAGTACTTC.

The chain couples TRBV28 to TRBJ2-5; D remains unclear. V was cut by 1 base and J by 2 bases, with 8 bases left in between. The CDR3 has 14 residues. The V gene's germline CDR1 is MDHEN and CDR2 SYDVKM. The CDR3 loop reads CASSLSWQQETQYF. As DNA, the CDR3 is TGTGCCAGCAGTTTATCCTGGCAGCAAGAGACCCAGTACTTC.

DNA of the CDR3: TGTGCCAGCAGCTTAGAGGGGCCAAGTAACTATGGCTACACCTTC. Translated, it gives CASSLEGPSNYGYTF. The rearrangement joins TRBV7-9 to TRBJ1-2, with D possibly TRBD1 on 5 matching bases. Germline V lookup: CDR1 SEHNR, CDR2 FQNEAQ (reference sequence). The CDR3 loop spans 15 amino acids. Trimming removed 1 base at V and 1 base at J, with 10 bases between.

This clonotype was seen only a few times. The chain carries TRBV12-3 or TRBV12-4 and TRBJ1-2; D unclear. Trimming stripped 6 bases from V and 2 bases from J, with 13 bases between. This CDR3 has 14 amino acids. Written as DNA, the CDR3 is TGTGCCAGCAGCCCCTTGACTGTGAACTATGGCTACACCTTC. Amino acids: CASSPLTVNYGYTF.

The rearrangement uses TRBV25-1 and TRBJ2-3, with D hard to call. Trimming left V 7 bases short and J 9 bases short, with 8 bases between. CDR1 is MGHDK and CDR2 is SYGVNS in the germline V gene. CDR3 size: 10 residues. CDR3 nucleotide sequence: TGTGCCAGCAAAGGAGACACGCAGTATTTT. Translating it yields CASKGDTQYF.

The chain uses TRBV28 and TRBJ1-2; perhaps TRBD1 as D (5 bases). Deletions cut 5 bases from V and 5 bases from J, with 15 bases between. The CDR3 is 14 residues long. Per germline, CDR1 MDHEN and CDR2 SYDVKM. The CDR3 loop reads CASSHQTEPYGYTF. The CDR3 DNA follows: TGTGCCAGCAGTCATCAGACAGAACCGTATGGCTACACCTTC.

The chain couples TRBV12-3 or TRBV12-4 to TRBJ2-7, with TRBD1 matching 7 bases. The CDR3 length is 14 residues. The ends lost 4 bases at V and 3 bases at J; junction bases unmatched: 6. The CDR3 region has the DNA TGTGCCAGCAGTTCCAGGGGGTGGATCTACGAGCAGTACTTC. Its protein is CASSSRGWIYEQYF.

The rearrangement joins TRBV14 to TRBJ2-1, with D perhaps TRBD1 (5 bases). The CDR3 is 14 amino acids. V lost 3 bases and J 4 bases, leaving 10 bases between the germline ends. Germline assignment: CDR1 SGHDN and CDR2 FVKESK. This chain's CDR3 is CASSQMTVYNEQFF. CDR3 coding DNA: TGTGCCAGCAGCCAGATGACAGTTTACAATGAGCAGTTCTTC.

The chain couples TRBV20-1 to TRBJ2-3; tentatively, D is TRBD1 (5 bases). The germline CDR1 and CDR2 sequences are DFQATT and SNEGSKA (reference sequence). CDR3 length: 15 amino acids. V was shortened by 3 bases and J by 5 bases, with 18 bases between the two germline ends. The CDR3 protein is CSARDEQQGGDTQYF. In DNA form, the CDR3 reads TGCAGTGCTAGGGATGAACAGCAGGGTGGAGATACGCAGTATTTT.

Points on this clonotype: An end of the junction differs from the germline gene, which may be a read error. The chain combines TRBV4-2 with TRBJ2-1, with unresolved D. The CDR3 runs 16 residues. The germline V gene encodes CDR1 LGHNA and CDR2 YNFKEQ. The chain's CDR3 is CASSQDWLSLYSEQFF. CDR3 coding DNA: TGTGCCAGCAGCCAAGATTGGCTAAGCCTCTACAGTGAGCAGTTCTTC.

The chain is built from TRBV12-3 or TRBV12-4 and TRBJ2-7; D gene ambiguous. The V end was cut by 3 bases, the J end by 7 bases, with 13 bases between. The CDR3 consists of 13 residues. The DNA for the CDR3 is TGTGCCAGCAGTTTCTCGTTCCCGACGGAGCAGTACTTC. Translation: CASSFSFPTEQYF.